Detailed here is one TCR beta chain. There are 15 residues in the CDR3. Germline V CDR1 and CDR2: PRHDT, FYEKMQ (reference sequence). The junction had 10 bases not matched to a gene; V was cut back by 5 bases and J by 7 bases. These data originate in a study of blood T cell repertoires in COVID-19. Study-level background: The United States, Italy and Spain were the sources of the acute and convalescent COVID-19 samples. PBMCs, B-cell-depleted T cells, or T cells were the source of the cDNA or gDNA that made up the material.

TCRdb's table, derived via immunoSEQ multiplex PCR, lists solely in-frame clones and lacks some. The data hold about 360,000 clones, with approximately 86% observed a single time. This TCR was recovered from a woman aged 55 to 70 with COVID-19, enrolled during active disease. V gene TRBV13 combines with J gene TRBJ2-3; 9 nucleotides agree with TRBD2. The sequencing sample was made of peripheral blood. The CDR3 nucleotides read TGTGCCAGCAGCCCCCTGGGCGGGGGGGCTTATACGCAGTATTTT. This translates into CASSPLGGGAYTQYF.